The rows below give T cell receptor beta chains drawn from one sample of a study of cytomegalovirus exposure and HLA in healthy donors. The table came from immunoSEQ multiplex PCR; TCRdb's copy has only in-frame clones and leaves some out. The sample lists around 110,000 clones, 50% to 80% seen once, with approximately 8% in the top ten. Sequencing was carried out using PBMCs. The receptor source for this set is a woman aged 40 to 49 in good health and CMV-seropositive. The CDR3 runs from the conserved cysteine through the conserved F or W. A D gene is named only where the DNA matches it firmly. Some rows mark clone size as missing; the rest say once, few, many or name a class of expanded clone.

TRBJ1-1,TRBD1,few,TRBV5-1,CASSARQGGNTEAFF,TGCGCCAGCAGCGCCAGACAGGGAGGGAACACTGAAGCTTTCTTT
TRBJ2-7,-,-,TRBV27,CASSLTENAYEQYF,TGTGCCAGCAGTTTAACTGAAAATGCCTACGAGCAGTACTTC
TRBJ1-1,TRBD1,few,TRBV5-4,CASSPGQEPEAFF,TGTGCCAGCAGCCCTGGACAGGAACCTGAAGCTTTCTTT
TRBJ2-7,TRBD2,-,TRBV11-2,CASTLSGTSEQYF,TGTGCCAGCACCCTTAGCGGGACTAGCGAGCAGTACTTC
TRBJ2-1,-,-,TRBV30,CAWRGTIPGLNEQFF,TGTGCCTGGAGGGGGACAATCCCCGGGTTGAATGAGCAGTTCTTC
TRBJ1-1,TRBD1,-,TRBV10-1,CASSDRTGGTEAFF,TGCGCCAGCAGTGATCGGACAGGGGGCACTGAAGCTTTCTTT
TRBJ1-2,TRBD1,-,TRBV29-1,CSVKQGTSYTF,TGCAGCGTGAAACAGGGGACGAGCTACACCTTC
TRBJ2-2,-,-,TRBV4-1,CASSPEQGGGELFF,TGCGCCAGCAGCCCCGAACAGGGTGGCGGGGAGCTGTTTTTT
TRBJ1-5,-,-,TRBV30,CAWSNTGTTNQPQHF,TGTGCCTGGAGTAACACCGGGACTACGAATCAGCCCCAGCATTTT
TRBJ2-1,-,few,TRBV2,CASKTGPLVREQFF,TGTGCCAGTAAGACAGGACCCCTTGTGCGTGAGCAGTTCTTC
TRBJ2-3,-,once,TRBV11-2,CASSPSTDTQYF,TGTGCCAGCAGCCCTAGTACAGATACGCAGTATTTT
TRBJ2-7,-,-,TRBV7-2,CASSFQGTLGYEQYF,TGTGCCAGCAGCTTCCAGGGAACCCTAGGCTACGAGCAGTACTTC
TRBJ2-7,-,-,TRBV18,CASSPGLARGGQYF,TGTGCCAGCTCACCGGGCCTGGCTCGAGGAGGGCAGTACTTC
TRBJ2-7,-,-,TRBV28,CASSLSQGSSDEQYF,TGTGCCAGCAGTTTATCTCAGGGTAGTTCCGACGAGCAGTACTTC
TRBJ2-7,TRBD1,few,TRBV29-1,CSVDGTGTYEQYF,TGCAGCGTTGATGGGACAGGGACTTACGAGCAGTACTTC
TRBJ1-1,-,-,TRBV28,CASSSTVPNTEAFF,TGTGCCAGCAGCTCTACAGTACCGAACACTGAAGCTTTCTTT
TRBJ2-6,-,-,TRBV18,CASSPRGSGANVLTF,TGTGCCAGCTCACCAAGGGGATCTGGGGCCAACGTCCTGACTTTC
TRBJ2-7,-,-,TRBV9,CASSPDFGGSDEQYF,TGTGCCAGCAGCCCCGACTTCGGCGGGTCGGACGAGCAGTACTTC
TRBJ2-7,TRBD1,-,TRBV6-5,CASSAIRDRAYEQYF,TGTGCCAGCAGTGCCATCCGGGACAGGGCCTACGAGCAGTACTTC
TRBJ2-1,-,-,TRBV7-6,CASSFRMAGSSYNEQFF,TGTGCCAGCAGCTTCCGAATGGCGGGGAGCTCCTACAATGAGCAGTTCTTC
TRBJ1-1,-,few,TRBV2,CARTGDLNTEAFF,TGTGCCAGAACGGGAGATTTGAACACTGAAGCTTTCTTT
TRBJ1-5,TRBD1,-,TRBV29-1,CSVAQQGVDQPQHF,TGCAGCGTCGCACAACAGGGGGTCGATCAGCCCCAGCATTTT
TRBJ1-1,-,-,TRBV29-1,CSVAVTEAFF,TGCAGCGTTGCGGTCACTGAAGCTTTCTTT
TRBJ1-2,-,-,TRBV4-1,CASSQDVVQTTGYTF,TGCGCCAGCAGCCAAGATGTTGTTCAGACAACGGGCTACACCTTC
TRBJ2-3,-,-,TRBV27,CASSLSQSTDTQYF,TGTGCCAGCAGTTTATCACAGAGCACAGATACGCAGTATTTT
TRBJ2-5,-,-,TRBV2,CASKEGRQETQYF,TGTGCCAGCAAGGAGGGGCGGCAAGAGACCCAGTACTTC
TRBJ2-7,TRBD1,-,TRBV19,CASSWDRRSEQYF,TGTGCCAGTAGCTGGGACAGGAGAAGCGAGCAGTACTTC
TRBJ1-5,TRBD1,few,TRBV15,CATSFTQGDQPQHF,TGTGCCACCAGCTTCACCCAGGGGGATCAGCCCCAGCATTTT
TRBJ2-1,-,-,TRBV29-1,CSVLFEGHVANEQFF,TGCAGCGTGCTCTTCGAGGGACACGTTGCCAATGAGCAGTTCTTC
TRBJ2-3,TRBD2,-,TRBV28,CASRSGTKGDTQYF,TGTGCCAGCAGGTCCGGGACTAAAGGAGATACGCAGTATTTT
TRBJ1-1,-,-,TRBV10-3,CAISGAGTVNTEAFF,TGTGCCATCAGTGGGGCGGGTACGGTGAACACTGAAGCTTTCTTT
TRBJ1-1,-,-,TRBV10-3,CAISEFREGTEAFF,TGTGCCATCAGTGAATTCAGGGAGGGTACTGAAGCTTTCTTT
TRBJ2-7,TRBD1,-,TRBV7-9,CASSPDRGWGEQYF,TGTGCCAGCAGCCCTGACAGGGGCTGGGGCGAGCAGTACTTC
TRBJ1-4,TRBD1,-,TRBV7-2,CASSLWTGEGEKLFF,TGTGCCAGCAGCCTCTGGACAGGGGAGGGGGAAAAACTGTTTTTT
TRBJ2-7,-,-,TRBV19,CASSIRHTGSFSYEQYF,TGTGCCAGTAGTATTAGACACACAGGTTCATTCTCCTACGAGCAGTACTTC
TRBJ1-1,-,-,TRBV9,CASSVDDRPKGAFF,TGTGCCAGCAGCGTAGACGACAGGCCAAAGGGGGCTTTCTTT
TRBJ1-1,-,few,TRBV29-1,CSVVRGNTEAFF,TGCAGCGTTGTTCGGGGGAACACTGAAGCTTTCTTT
TRBJ2-2,-,-,TRBV6-5,CASSLGTFNTGELFF,TGTGCCAGCAGCCTTGGGACTTTCAACACCGGGGAGCTGTTTTTT
TRBJ1-4,TRBD1,-,TRBV6-1,CASSEQARGDEKLFF,TGTGCCAGCAGTGAACAGGCCAGGGGGGATGAAAAACTGTTTTTT
TRBJ2-3,-,-,TRBV29-1,CSDSPGTDTQYF,TGCAGCGACTCTCCTGGCACAGATACGCAGTATTTT
TRBJ2-3,TRBD2,few,TRBV5-1,CASSLALAGSTDTQYF,TGCGCCAGCAGCTTGGCGCTAGCGGGTAGCACAGATACGCAGTATTTT
TRBJ2-3,TRBD2,-,TRBV7-3,CASSIGTSSSTDTQYF,TGTGCCAGCAGCATCGGGACTAGCAGTTCCACAGATACGCAGTATTTT
TRBJ1-1,TRBD1,few,TRBV18,CASSPGTGRAEAFF,TGTGCCAGCTCACCGGGGACAGGGCGCGCTGAAGCTTTCTTT
TRBJ1-5,-,-,TRBV28,CASSLIRTGGQPQHF,TGTGCCAGCAGTTTGATTAGGACTGGTGGTCAGCCCCAGCATTTT
TRBJ1-1,TRBD1,-,TRBV6-5,CASRRTGPNTEAFF,TGTGCCAGCAGAAGGACAGGGCCGAACACTGAAGCTTTCTTT
TRBJ1-5,-,-,TRBV27,CASSFSTGQPQHF,TGTGCCAGCAGTTTTAGTACGGGTCAGCCCCAGCATTTT